These T cell receptor beta chains were read from a single sample in a study of T cell clusters in autoimmune cytopenias. Reprocessing the multiplex PCR reads, TCRdb reports a single entry for every CDR3 protein and omits DNA. This sample contains some 2,200 distinct CDR3 sequences. The source material was peripheral blood. The receptors shown here come from a human donor with an autoimmune cytopenia or autoimmune hepatitis (not recorded which). CDR3s include the opening cysteine and the closing phenylalanine or tryptophan. For some rows the clone size is stated as once, few or many, or as a class when expanded; others skip it.

v_call: TRBV9; clone_size: -; j_call: TRBJ2-1; cdr3_aa: CASSVDAGVHNEQFF
v_call: TRBV2; clone_size: -; j_call: TRBJ2-7; cdr3_aa: CASRDDRIYEQYF
v_call: TRBV29-1; clone_size: -; j_call: TRBJ2-1; cdr3_aa: CSVFTGGGYEQFF
v_call: TRBV6-5; clone_size: -; j_call: TRBJ1-6; cdr3_aa: CASSKGGNNSPLHF
v_call: TRBV7-9; clone_size: -; j_call: TRBJ1-1; cdr3_aa: CASNRGSTEAFF
v_call: TRBV4-2; clone_size: -; j_call: TRBJ1-1; cdr3_aa: CASSTGTNSLNTEAFF
v_call: TRBV10-3; clone_size: -; j_call: TRBJ2-7; cdr3_aa: CAAGGFDEQYF
v_call: TRBV12-3/TRBV12-4; clone_size: -; j_call: TRBJ1-5; cdr3_aa: CASGNQGQNQPQHF
v_call: TRBV6-1; clone_size: -; j_call: TRBJ2-7; cdr3_aa: CASRTGDRDDEQYF
v_call: TRBV18; clone_size: -; j_call: TRBJ1-3; cdr3_aa: CASSPQDHGTGNTIYF
v_call: TRBV27; clone_size: large; j_call: TRBJ2-1; cdr3_aa: CASSSWDTLYEQFF
v_call: TRBV27; clone_size: -; j_call: TRBJ2-3; cdr3_aa: CASSFNIGTDTQYF
v_call: TRBV12-3/TRBV12-4; clone_size: -; j_call: TRBJ1-3; cdr3_aa: CASSFIGGPGNTIYF
v_call: TRBV7-3; clone_size: medium-sized; j_call: TRBJ2-5; cdr3_aa: CASSLGGSGRETQYF
v_call: TRBV19; clone_size: medium-sized; j_call: TRBJ2-7; cdr3_aa: CASSIAAGAAFEEQYF
v_call: TRBV10-2; clone_size: medium-sized; j_call: TRBJ1-2; cdr3_aa: CASSVDGMNYGYTF
v_call: TRBV19; clone_size: -; j_call: TRBJ1-1; cdr3_aa: CASSIDSGTALAAFF
v_call: TRBV12-3/TRBV12-4; clone_size: -; j_call: TRBJ1-5; cdr3_aa: CASRPPGQGNQPQHF
v_call: TRBV27; clone_size: medium-sized; j_call: TRBJ1-2; cdr3_aa: CASAAAGTGGIRRYTF
v_call: TRBV5-6; clone_size: -; j_call: TRBJ2-7; cdr3_aa: CASSLMGVSEQYF
v_call: TRBV6-5; clone_size: -; j_call: TRBJ2-2; cdr3_aa: CASSSGQGPGELFF
v_call: TRBV19; clone_size: medium-sized; j_call: TRBJ2-5; cdr3_aa: CASRDQETQYF
v_call: TRBV29-1; clone_size: medium-sized; j_call: TRBJ1-2; cdr3_aa: CSVEGGDYGYTF
v_call: TRBV7-6; clone_size: medium-sized; j_call: TRBJ1-6; cdr3_aa: CASSLGQATISPLHF
v_call: TRBV6-6; clone_size: medium-sized; j_call: TRBJ1-6; cdr3_aa: CASIIGQGASPLHF
v_call: TRBV11-1; clone_size: -; j_call: TRBJ2-5; cdr3_aa: CASSSRTGVGETQYF
v_call: TRBV7-6; clone_size: -; j_call: TRBJ2-1; cdr3_aa: CASSFYLTNEQFF
v_call: TRBV18; clone_size: -; j_call: TRBJ1-3; cdr3_aa: CASSLDGFDVSGNTIYF
v_call: TRBV19; clone_size: medium-sized; j_call: TRBJ2-7; cdr3_aa: CASSIASSGGGEQYF
v_call: TRBV10-3; clone_size: -; j_call: TRBJ2-1; cdr3_aa: CAISESRGAGYNEQFF
v_call: TRBV2; clone_size: -; j_call: TRBJ1-1; cdr3_aa: CASSGDTLGTEAFF
v_call: TRBV12-3/TRBV12-4; clone_size: -; j_call: TRBJ2-5; cdr3_aa: CASSRLAGEGTQYF
v_call: TRBV7-6; clone_size: -; j_call: TRBJ1-5; cdr3_aa: CASSLSGLGNQPQHF
v_call: TRBV30; clone_size: medium-sized; j_call: TRBJ1-2; cdr3_aa: CAWTQVERGGYGYTF
v_call: TRBV6-5; clone_size: -; j_call: TRBJ1-2; cdr3_aa: CASSFQGLGGYTF
v_call: TRBV5-1; clone_size: -; j_call: TRBJ1-4; cdr3_aa: CASSSRSNEKLFF
v_call: TRBV27; clone_size: -; j_call: TRBJ2-5; cdr3_aa: CASSLGQGRETQYF
v_call: TRBV5-1; clone_size: -; j_call: TRBJ1-1; cdr3_aa: CASKSPGVNTEAFF
v_call: TRBV18; clone_size: -; j_call: TRBJ2-5; cdr3_aa: CASSPWTSGPGETQYF
v_call: TRBV6-2/TRBV6-3; clone_size: -; j_call: TRBJ2-7; cdr3_aa: CASENGGYAEQYF
v_call: TRBV7-2; clone_size: -; j_call: TRBJ2-7; cdr3_aa: CASSSSNAVIEQYF
v_call: TRBV7-2; clone_size: -; j_call: TRBJ2-5; cdr3_aa: CASSLSQVLETQYF
v_call: TRBV27; clone_size: -; j_call: TRBJ1-5; cdr3_aa: CASSLRAGFSNQPQHF
v_call: TRBV29-1; clone_size: medium-sized; j_call: TRBJ2-4; cdr3_aa: CSVGASAGGIAKNIQYF